Listed here are 26 T cell receptor beta chains from one sample, sequenced in a study of technical replicates of blood from a few donors. The table came from immunoSEQ multiplex PCR; TCRdb's copy has only in-frame clones and leaves some out. The sample shows 65,000 to 95,000 clones, nearly 98% of them seen only once. Sequenced input: T cells isolated from PBMCs. Source of these receptors: a human donor in good health.

The rearrangement joins TRBV2 to TRBJ2-5; TRBD1 might be the D (6 bases). Trimming removed 6 bases at V and 2 bases at J, with 10 bases between. The CDR3 extends over 13 amino acids. CDR1 is SNHLY and CDR2 is FYNNEI in the germline V gene. CDR3 sequence: CASRIGQQETQYF. DNA of the CDR3: TGTGCCAGCAGGATAGGACAGCAAGAGACCCAGTACTTC. Drawing the rest from reference TRBV2 and TRBJ2-5, the complete variable domain is EPEVTQTPSHQVTQMGQEVILRCVPISNHLYFYWYRQILGQKVEFLVSFYNNEISEKSEIFDDQFSVERPDGSNFTLKIRSTKLEDSAMYFCASRIGQQETQYFGPGTRLLVL.

This chain links TRBV29-1 with TRBJ2-1, with D maybe TRBD1 (6 bases). Germline V gene sequence: CDR1 SQVTM, CDR2 ANQGSEA. The CDR3 length is 11 residues. With 7 bases removed from V and 7 bases from J, the gap between germline ends came to 11 bases. CDR3 in DNA: TGCAGCGCTGGGGGCGTTAATGAGCAGTTCTTC. It encodes CSAGGVNEQFF.

The rearrangement uses TRBV4-2 and TRBJ1-6, with TRBD1 matching 7 bases. The germline gives CDR1 LGHNA, CDR2 YNFKEQ. V gave up 3 bases and J gave up 5 bases; unmatched junction bases: 4. The CDR3 covers 15 residues. The CDR3 reads CASSQAGGDNSPLHF. As DNA, the CDR3 is TGTGCCAGCAGCCAGGCAGGGGGAGATAATTCACCCCTCCACTTT.

The chain employs TRBV14 and TRBJ1-2, with a tentative D call TRBD1 (5 bases). Per the germline V gene, CDR1 is SGHDN and CDR2 is FVKESK. This CDR3 region has 14 residues. V was pared by 3 bases and J by 4 bases, with 12 bases between. The CDR3: CASSQAQGVYGYTF. The CDR3 nucleotides are TGTGCCAGCAGCCAGGCGCAGGGTGTCTATGGCTACACCTTC.

V gene TRBV19 combines with J gene TRBJ2-2; tentative D call: TRBD2 (6 bases). Trimming stripped 2 bases from V and 6 bases from J, with 7 bases between. Germline V gene sequence: CDR1 LNHDA, CDR2 SQIVND (reference sequence). This CDR3 has 13 residues. CDR3 sequence: CASSILAPGELFF. CDR3 coding DNA: TGTGCCAGTAGTATACTAGCGCCCGGGGAGCTGTTTTTT. Drawing the rest from reference TRBV19 and TRBJ2-2, the complete variable domain is DGGITQSPKYLFRKEGQNVTLSCEQNLNHDAMYWYRQDPGQGLRLIYYSQIVNDFQKGDIAEGYSVSREKKESFPLTVTSAQKNPTAFYLCASSILAPGELFFGEGSRLTVL.

The chain uses TRBV30 and TRBJ2-2, with 8 nucleotides matching TRBD1. V gave up 2 bases and J gave up 1 base; unmatched junction bases: 3. From germline, CDR1 is GTSNPN and CDR2 SVGIG (reference sequence). This CDR3 is built from 15 residues. In nucleotides, the CDR3 is TGTGCCTGGAGTTTGGGACAGGTGAACACCGGGGAGCTGTTTTTT. Protein: CAWSLGQVNTGELFF. Full variable domain (remainder filled in from reference TRBV30 and TRBJ2-2): SQTIHQWPATLVQPVGSPLSLECTVEGTSNPNLYWYRQAAGRGLQLLFYSVGIGQISSEVPQNLSASRPQDRQFILSSKKLLLSDSGFYLCAWSLGQVNTGELFFGEGSRLTVL.

This chain links TRBV19 with TRBJ1-1; D is undetermined. The CDR3 length is 13 residues. CDR1 and CDR2 from the germline V gene are LNHDA and SQIVND (reference sequence). V was pared by 3 bases and J by 6 bases, with 11 bases between. CDR3 sequence reads: CASSIAIISEAFF. The DNA for the CDR3 is TGTGCCAGTAGTATCGCGATCATATCTGAAGCTTTCTTT.

The chain joins TRBV29-1 to TRBJ2-7, with D hard to call. CDR1 is SQVTM and CDR2 is ANQGSEA in the germline V gene. Deletions cut 5 bases from V and 8 bases from J, with 13 bases between. The length of the CDR3 is 11 residues. CDR3 residues: CSVRSEEKQYF. Written as DNA, the CDR3 is TGCAGCGTTAGGTCCGAGGAGAAGCAGTACTTC.

This clone was counted a single time. This chain uses TRBV7-8 with TRBJ2-1; the D gene is possibly TRBD1 (5 bases). Germline-derived CDR1 and CDR2 are SGHVS and FQNEAQ. The CDR3 extends over 11 amino acids. V lost 5 bases and J 11 bases, leaving 10 bases between the germline ends. This CDR3 is CASSLTGKQFF. The CDR3 DNA sequence: TGTGCCAGCAGCCTAACAGGAAAGCAGTTCTTC.

The chain recombines TRBV29-1 with TRBJ2-1; 9 positions agree with TRBD2. With V trimmed by 4 bases and J by 0 bases, 7 bases remained unmatched. CDR3 length: 16 residues. Germline-derived CDR1 and CDR2 are SQVTM and ANQGSEA. Here the CDR3 reads CSVVGTSMSSYNEQFF. CDR3 DNA sequence: TGCAGCGTTGTGGGGACTAGCATGAGCTCCTACAATGAGCAGTTCTTC.

This chain connects TRBV19 to TRBJ1-3; 9 bases line up with TRBD1. The CDR3 is 14 residues long. Germline CDR1 reads LNHDA; CDR2 reads SQIVND (reference sequence). Trimming took 3 bases from V and 8 from J; bases not matched to a gene: 5. The CDR3 region is CASSMGGQGYTIYF. The CDR3 region has the DNA TGTGCCAGTAGTATGGGGGGACAGGGTTACACCATATATTTT.

J is TRBJ2-4 and V is TRBV4-1; 7 nucleotides match TRBD2. After removal of 5 bases from V and 0 bases from J, the junction contained 7 bases not matched to a gene. CDR1 is MGHRA and CDR2 is YSYEKL in the germline V gene. The CDR3 covers 16 residues. The CDR3 sequence: CASSSLAVLAKNIQYF. The CDR3 DNA reads TGCGCCAGCAGCTCCCTAGCGGTACTAGCCAAAAACATTCAGTACTTC.

The J gene is TRBJ2-1, the V gene TRBV30; D is ambiguous. Germline CDR1 is GTSNPN and CDR2 is SVGIG (reference sequence). Trimming removed 5 bases from V and 0 bases from J, with 5 bases in between. CDR3 length equals 12 residues. CDR3 DNA: TGTGCCTGGCGTAACTCCTACAATGAGCAGTTCTTC. This gives the protein CAWRNSYNEQFF.

DNA for the CDR3: TGTGCCAGCAGTGAACGGACAGGGGGGGAAAAACTGTTTTTT. Translating gives CASSERTGGEKLFF. V is TRBV25-1 and J is TRBJ1-4, with TRBD1 identical over 10 bases. The CDR3 has 14 residues. Per the germline V gene, CDR1 is MGHDK and CDR2 is SYGVNS. V shed 2 bases, J shed 8 bases, and the junction held 2 bases outside the gene matches.

V is TRBV6-5 and J is TRBJ1-2, with D unclear. CDR1 is MNHEY and CDR2 is SVGAGI in the germline V gene. Trimming stripped 4 bases from V and 8 bases from J, with 11 bases between. The CDR3 totals 12 residues. CDR3 DNA: TGTGCCAGCAGTTCCCCGGGAAGCGGCTACACCTTC. It specifies CASSSPGSGYTF.

The chain has TRBV6-5 and TRBJ2-7; unclear D gene. Germline CDR1 MNHEY, CDR2 SVGAGI. This CDR3 region has 14 residues. V lost 6 bases and J 3 bases, leaving 15 bases between the germline ends. CDR3 nucleotides: TGTGCCAGCAGCCTAGACGGTCCTAGCTACGAGCAGTACTTC. Translation gives CASSLDGPSYEQYF.

The genes are TRBV4-3 and TRBJ2-1, with 14 bases lining up with TRBD2. This CDR3 has 16 amino acids. The germline gives CDR1 LGHNA, CDR2 YSLEER. The V and J ends lost 4 bases and 10 bases, in that order; junction bases with no gene match: 9. CDR3 amino acids: CASSREGLAGEGEQFF. The CDR3 nucleotides read TGCGCCAGCAGCCGCGAGGGACTAGCGGGAGAAGGGGAGCAGTTCTTC.

This clone was counted a single time. The V gene is TRBV28, the J gene TRBJ2-1; 11 bases match TRBD1. The V and J ends lost 6 bases and 8 bases, in that order; junction bases with no gene match: 6. In germline, CDR1 is MDHEN, CDR2 SYDVKM. There are 14 residues in the CDR3. CDR3 sequence (DNA): TGTGCCAGCAGCCTGGACAGGGGGCAGTATGAGCAGTTCTTC. Translating it yields CASSLDRGQYEQFF. Full variable domain (remainder filled in from reference TRBV28 and TRBJ2-1): DVKVTQSSRYLVKRTGEKVFLECVQDMDHENMFWYRQDPGLGLRLIYFSYDVKMKEKGDIPEGYSVSREKKERFSLILESASTNQTSMYLCASSLDRGQYEQFFGPGTRLTVL.

This clone was detected once. The chain combines TRBV15 with TRBJ2-7, with 7 bases fitting TRBD2. The V gene's germline CDR1 is LNHNV and CDR2 YYDKDF (reference sequence). The V segment lost 7 bases and the J segment 5 bases; nucleotides outside the gene matches: 11. The CDR3 is 14 residues long. Here the CDR3 reads CATKPGGSQNEQYF. In DNA form, the CDR3 reads TGTGCCACCAAACCGGGCGGGAGTCAGAACGAGCAGTACTTC.

The rearrangement joins TRBV27 to TRBJ2-1, with D possibly being TRBD1 (6 bases). Trimming shortened V by 3 bases and J by 8 bases, and 17 bases separated the two germline ends. This CDR3 has 15 residues. CDR1 and CDR2 (germline): MNHEY, SMNVEV (reference sequence). The CDR3 DNA follows: TGTGCCAGCAGTTTCGTCTACAGGGCAGAGGATGAGCAGTTCTTC. Translation gives CASSFVYRAEDEQFF.

The chain joins TRBV11-2 to TRBJ2-7; D perhaps matches TRBD1 (5 bases). The CDR3 loop spans 14 amino acids. Germline assignment: CDR1 SGHAT and CDR2 FQNNGV. Trimming pared 5 bases from V and 0 bases from J, leaving 11 bases between. The CDR3 DNA sequence: TGTGCCAGCAGCGCCCGACAGAGCTCCTACGAGCAGTACTTC. It translates to CASSARQSSYEQYF.

The chain employs TRBV14 and TRBJ2-2; D perhaps matches TRBD1 (5 bases). The germline gives CDR1 SGHDN, CDR2 FVKESK. The length of the CDR3 is 13 residues. V lost 6 bases and J lost 4, with 9 bases in between. CDR3 nucleotide sequence: TGTGCCAGCAGGTCCAGGGTCACCGGGGAGCTGTTTTTT. Translated, it gives CASRSRVTGELFF.

The V and J genes are TRBV9 and TRBJ2-6; D is uncertain. The CDR3 contains 14 residues. V was cut by 3 bases and J by 4 bases, with 8 bases left in between. CDR1 is SGDLS, CDR2 YYNGEE, per germline. CDR3 in amino acids: CASSELQGANVLTF. The DNA of the CDR3 is TGTGCCAGCAGCGAGCTCCAAGGGGCCAACGTCCTGACTTTC.

This chain links TRBV5-4 with TRBJ2-7; possible D gene TRBD1, 6 bases. The CDR3 is made up of 13 amino acids. Germline V gene sequence: CDR1 SGHNT, CDR2 YYREEE (reference sequence). Trimming took 0 bases from V and 5 from J, leaving 9 bases between them. CDR3 coding DNA: TGTGCCAGCAGCTTGGACAGGGAAGACGAGCAGTACTTC. This sequence encodes CASSLDREDEQYF.

The rearrangement joins TRBV6-1 to TRBJ1-2; maybe TRBD1 (5 bases). CDR1 and CDR2 from the germline V gene are MNHNS and SASEGT. V was cut by 2 bases and J by 7 bases, with 14 bases left in between. The CDR3 has 14 residues. CDR3: CASSEIQGSFGYTF. The CDR3 nucleotides read TGTGCCAGCAGTGAAATCCAGGGTTCTTTTGGCTACACCTTC.

This chain joins TRBV27 and TRBJ2-5; 13 nucleotides match TRBD2. The ends lost 1 base at V and 5 bases at J; junction bases unmatched: 4. The CDR3 sequence is 16 residues long. Germline V gene lookup returns CDR1 MNHEY and CDR2 SMNVEV (reference sequence). The DNA for the CDR3 is TGTGCCAGCAGTTTATTACTAGCGGGAGGGCCCGAGACCCAGTACTTC. It yields the protein CASSLLLAGGPETQYF.